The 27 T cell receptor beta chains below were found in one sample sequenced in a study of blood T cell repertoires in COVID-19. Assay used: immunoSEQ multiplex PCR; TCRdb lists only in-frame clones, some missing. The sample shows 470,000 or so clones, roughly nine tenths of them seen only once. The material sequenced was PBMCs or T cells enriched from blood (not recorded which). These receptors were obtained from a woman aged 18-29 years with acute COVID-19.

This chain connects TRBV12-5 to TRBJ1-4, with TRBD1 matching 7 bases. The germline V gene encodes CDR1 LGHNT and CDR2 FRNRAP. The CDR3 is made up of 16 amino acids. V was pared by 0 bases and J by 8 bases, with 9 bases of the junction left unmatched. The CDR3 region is CASGLVQTGQHEKLFF. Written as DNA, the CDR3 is TGTGCTAGTGGTTTGGTACAGACAGGGCAACACGAAAAACTGTTTTTT.

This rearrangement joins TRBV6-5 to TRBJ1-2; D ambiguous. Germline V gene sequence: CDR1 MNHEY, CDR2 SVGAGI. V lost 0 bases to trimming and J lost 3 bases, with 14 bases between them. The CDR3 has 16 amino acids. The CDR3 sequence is CASSYSSAPGYYGYTF. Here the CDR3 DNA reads TGTGCCAGCAGTTACTCTTCAGCTCCAGGCTACTATGGCTACACCTTC.

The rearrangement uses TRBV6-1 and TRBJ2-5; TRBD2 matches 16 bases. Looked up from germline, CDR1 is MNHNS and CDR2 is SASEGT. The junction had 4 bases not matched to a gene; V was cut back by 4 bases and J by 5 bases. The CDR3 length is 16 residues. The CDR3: CASSGGTSGGVETQYF. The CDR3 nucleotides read TGTGCCAGCAGTGGCGGGACTAGCGGGGGGGTCGAGACCCAGTACTTC.

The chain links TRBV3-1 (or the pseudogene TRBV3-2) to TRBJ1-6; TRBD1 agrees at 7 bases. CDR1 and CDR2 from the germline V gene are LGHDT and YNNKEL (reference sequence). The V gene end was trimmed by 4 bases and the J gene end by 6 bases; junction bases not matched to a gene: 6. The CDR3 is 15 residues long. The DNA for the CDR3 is TGTGCCAGCAGCCCCGGGACAGTTACTAATTCACCCCTCCACTTT. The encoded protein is CASSPGTVTNSPLHF.

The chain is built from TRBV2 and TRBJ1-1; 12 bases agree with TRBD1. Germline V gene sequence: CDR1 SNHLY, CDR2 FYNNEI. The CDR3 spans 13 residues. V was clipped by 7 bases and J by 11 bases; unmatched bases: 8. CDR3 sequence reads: CASTGTGGAGAFF. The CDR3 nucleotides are TGTGCCAGCACTGGGACAGGGGGCGCTGGGGCTTTCTTT.

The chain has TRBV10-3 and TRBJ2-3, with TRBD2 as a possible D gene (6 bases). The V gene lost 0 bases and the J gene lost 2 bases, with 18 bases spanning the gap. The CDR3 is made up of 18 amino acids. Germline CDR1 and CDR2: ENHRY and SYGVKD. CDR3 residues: CAISESFLVTRHTDTQYF. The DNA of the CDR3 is TGTGCCATCAGTGAGTCGTTTTTAGTGACTAGGCACACAGATACGCAGTATTTT.

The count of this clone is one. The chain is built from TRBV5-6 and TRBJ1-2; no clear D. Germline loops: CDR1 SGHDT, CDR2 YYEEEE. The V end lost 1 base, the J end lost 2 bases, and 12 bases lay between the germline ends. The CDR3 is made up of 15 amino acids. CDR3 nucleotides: TGTGCCAGCAGCTTGTTTGCGCGGGTAAACTATGGCTACACCTTC. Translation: CASSLFARVNYGYTF.

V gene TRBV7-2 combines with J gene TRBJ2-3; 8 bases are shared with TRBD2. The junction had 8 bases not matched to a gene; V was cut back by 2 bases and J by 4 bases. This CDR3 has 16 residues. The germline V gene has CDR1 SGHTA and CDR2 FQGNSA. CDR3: CASSLNPRGGSDTQYF. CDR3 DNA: TGTGCCAGCAGCTTAAATCCTCGCGGGGGGTCAGATACGCAGTATTTT. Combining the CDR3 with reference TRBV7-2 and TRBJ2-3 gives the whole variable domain GAGVSQSPSNKVTEKGKDVELRCDPISGHTALYWYRQSLGQGLEFLIYFQGNSAPDKSGLPSDRFSAERTGGSVSTLTIQRTQQEDSAVYLCASSLNPRGGSDTQYFGPGTRLTVL.

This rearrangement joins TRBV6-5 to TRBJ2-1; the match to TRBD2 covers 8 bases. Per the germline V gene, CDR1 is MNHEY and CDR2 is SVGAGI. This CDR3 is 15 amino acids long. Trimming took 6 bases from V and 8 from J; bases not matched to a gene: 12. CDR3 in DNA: TGTGCCAGCAGACAGAGCGGGAGAAGGACCGATGAGCAGTTCTTC. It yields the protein CASRQSGRRTDEQFF.

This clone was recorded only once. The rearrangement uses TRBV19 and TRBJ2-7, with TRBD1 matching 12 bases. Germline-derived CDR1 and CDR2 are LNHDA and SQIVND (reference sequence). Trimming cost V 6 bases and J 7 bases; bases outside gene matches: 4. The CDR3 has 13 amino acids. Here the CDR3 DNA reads TGTGCCAGTAGGGGACAGGGGGCTGGAGAGCAGTACTTC. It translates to CASRGQGAGEQYF.

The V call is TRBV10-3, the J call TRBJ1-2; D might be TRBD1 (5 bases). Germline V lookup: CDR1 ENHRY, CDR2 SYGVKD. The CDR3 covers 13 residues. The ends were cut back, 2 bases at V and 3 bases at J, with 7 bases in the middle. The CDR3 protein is CAISEGADYGYTF. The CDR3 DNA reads TGTGCCATCAGTGAGGGGGCGGACTATGGCTACACCTTC.

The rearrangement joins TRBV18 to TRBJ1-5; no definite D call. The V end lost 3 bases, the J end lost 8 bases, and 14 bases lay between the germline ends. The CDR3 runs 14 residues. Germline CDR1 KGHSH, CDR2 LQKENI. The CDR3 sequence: CASSPDVSGKPQHF. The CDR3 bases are TGTGCCAGCTCACCCGATGTTTCGGGAAAGCCCCAGCATTTT.

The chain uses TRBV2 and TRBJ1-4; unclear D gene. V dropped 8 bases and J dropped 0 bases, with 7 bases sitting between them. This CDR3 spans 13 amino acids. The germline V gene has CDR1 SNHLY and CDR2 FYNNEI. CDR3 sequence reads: CASSSTTNEKLFF. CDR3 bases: TGTGCCAGCTCCAGTACAACTAATGAAAAACTGTTTTTT.

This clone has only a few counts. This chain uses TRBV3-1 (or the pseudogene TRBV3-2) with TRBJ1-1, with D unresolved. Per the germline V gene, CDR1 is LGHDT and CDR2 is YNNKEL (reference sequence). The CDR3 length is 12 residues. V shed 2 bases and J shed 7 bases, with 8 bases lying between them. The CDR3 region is CASSQSKSEAFF. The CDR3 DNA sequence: TGTGCCAGCAGCCAATCAAAGAGTGAAGCTTTCTTT.

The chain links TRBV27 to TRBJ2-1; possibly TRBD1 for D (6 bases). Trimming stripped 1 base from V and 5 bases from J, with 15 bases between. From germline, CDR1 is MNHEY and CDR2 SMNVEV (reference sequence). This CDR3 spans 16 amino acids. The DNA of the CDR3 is TGTGCCAGCAGTTTATACGGGACATCCACCAACAATGAGCAGTTCTTC. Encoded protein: CASSLYGTSTNNEQFF.

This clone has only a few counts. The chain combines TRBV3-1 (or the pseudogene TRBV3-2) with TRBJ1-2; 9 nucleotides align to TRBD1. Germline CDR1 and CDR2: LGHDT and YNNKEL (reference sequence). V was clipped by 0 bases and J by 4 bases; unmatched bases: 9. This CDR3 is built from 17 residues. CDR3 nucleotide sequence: TGTGCCAGCAGCCAAGATCAGGGGACAGGGTCCCTCTATGGCTACACCTTC. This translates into CASSQDQGTGSLYGYTF.

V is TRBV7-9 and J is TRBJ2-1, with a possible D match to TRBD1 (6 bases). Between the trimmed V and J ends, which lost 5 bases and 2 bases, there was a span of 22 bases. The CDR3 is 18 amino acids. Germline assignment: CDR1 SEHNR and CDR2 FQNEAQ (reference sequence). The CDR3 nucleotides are TGTGCCAGCAGCCAAGCACCCCAACAGGGTTTGGCCTACAATGAGCAGTTCTTC. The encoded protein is CASSQAPQQGLAYNEQFF.

In DNA, the CDR3 is TGTGCCAGTAACCTCAGAGGGGCCAAAAACATTCAGTACTTC. It is translated as CASNLRGAKNIQYF. The V and J genes are TRBV19 and TRBJ2-4; a possible D gene is TRBD2 (5 bases). The V end lost 7 bases, the J end lost 1 base, and 11 bases lay between the germline ends. The CDR3 has 14 amino acids. Germline V lookup: CDR1 LNHDA, CDR2 SQIVND (reference sequence).

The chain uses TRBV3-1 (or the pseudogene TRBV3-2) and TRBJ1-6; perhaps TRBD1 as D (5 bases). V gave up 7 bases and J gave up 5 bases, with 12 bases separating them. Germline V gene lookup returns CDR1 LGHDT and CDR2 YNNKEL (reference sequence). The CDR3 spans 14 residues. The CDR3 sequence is CASNVRVHNSPLHF. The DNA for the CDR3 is TGTGCCAGCAACGTCAGGGTTCATAATTCACCCCTCCACTTT.

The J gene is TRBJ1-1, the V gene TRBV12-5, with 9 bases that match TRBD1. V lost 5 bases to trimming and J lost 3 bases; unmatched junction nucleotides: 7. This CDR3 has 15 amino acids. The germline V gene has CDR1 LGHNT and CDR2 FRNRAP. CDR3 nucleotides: TGTGCTAGTGGTAACTTACAGGGGGCATACACTGAAGCTTTCTTT. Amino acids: CASGNLQGAYTEAFF.

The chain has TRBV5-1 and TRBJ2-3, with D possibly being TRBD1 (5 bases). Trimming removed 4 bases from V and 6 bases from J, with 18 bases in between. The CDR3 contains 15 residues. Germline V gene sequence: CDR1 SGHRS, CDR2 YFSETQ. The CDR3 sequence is CASSKQVSVTDTQYF. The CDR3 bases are TGCGCCAGCAGCAAACAGGTATCAGTTACGGATACGCAGTATTTT.

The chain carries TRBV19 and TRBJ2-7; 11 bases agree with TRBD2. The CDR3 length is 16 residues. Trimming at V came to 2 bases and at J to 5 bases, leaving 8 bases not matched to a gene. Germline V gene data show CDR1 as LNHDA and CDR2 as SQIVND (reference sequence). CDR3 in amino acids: CASSIRASGGSHEQYF. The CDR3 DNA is TGTGCCAGTAGTATAAGGGCTAGCGGGGGGAGCCACGAGCAGTACTTC.

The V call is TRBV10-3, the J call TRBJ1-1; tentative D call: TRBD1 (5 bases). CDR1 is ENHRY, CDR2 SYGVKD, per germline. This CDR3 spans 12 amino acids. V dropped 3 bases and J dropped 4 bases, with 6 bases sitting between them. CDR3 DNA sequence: TGTGCCATCAGTGACGGGGGCACTGAAGCTTTCTTT. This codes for CAISDGGTEAFF.

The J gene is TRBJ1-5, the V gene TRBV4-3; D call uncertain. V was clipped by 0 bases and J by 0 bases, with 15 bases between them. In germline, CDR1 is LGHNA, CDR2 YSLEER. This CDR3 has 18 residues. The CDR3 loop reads CASSQDPRWRDSNQPQHF. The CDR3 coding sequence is TGCGCCAGCAGCCAAGATCCCCGATGGAGGGATAGCAATCAGCCCCAGCATTTT.

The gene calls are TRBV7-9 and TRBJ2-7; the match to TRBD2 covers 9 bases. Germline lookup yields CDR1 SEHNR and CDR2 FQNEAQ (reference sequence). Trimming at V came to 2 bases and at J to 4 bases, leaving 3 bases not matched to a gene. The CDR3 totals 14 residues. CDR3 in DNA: TGTGCCAGCAGCTTATCAAGCGGGGGGTACGAGCAGTACTTC. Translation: CASSLSSGGYEQYF.

CDR3: CASTASGYNEQFF. The CDR3 DNA sequence: TGTGCCAGCACGGCTAGCGGATACAATGAGCAGTTCTTC. The V gene is TRBV2, the J gene TRBJ2-1; 7 nucleotides agree with TRBD2. The CDR3 contains 13 residues. Losses at the gene ends were 7 bases for V and 4 bases for J; bases not matched to a gene: 4. The germline CDR1 and CDR2 sequences are SNHLY and FYNNEI.

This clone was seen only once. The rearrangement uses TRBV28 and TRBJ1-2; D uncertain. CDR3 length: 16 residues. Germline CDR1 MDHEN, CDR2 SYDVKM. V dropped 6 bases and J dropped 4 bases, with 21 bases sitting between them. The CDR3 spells CASRKPSTPYAYGYTF. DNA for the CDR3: TGTGCCAGCAGGAAGCCCTCAACGCCTTATGCCTATGGCTACACCTTC.